The clone carrying this T cell receptor (beta chain) has only a few counts. Its antigen is not identified. Each CDR3 protein is one row after TCRdb ran MiXCR on the reads. The data contain roughly 280,000 distinct CDR3 sequences, approximately 8.3% of them singletons. The data originate from a study of T cell repertoires in cytomegalovirus infection. About the study: Indications of both CMV infection and matching HLA type were provided by public TCR beta signatures. Findings and limits, study-wide: CMV-specific HLA-C-restricted TCR beta clonotypes dominated the ex vivo response.

Unmatched junction bases numbered 8, after V lost 8 bases and J lost 2 bases. The CDR3 runs to 16 residues. The germline CDR1 and CDR2 sequences are SEHNR and FQNEAQ (reference sequence). The sample comprised PBMCs. This chain links TRBV7-9 with TRBJ2-2, with 10 bases fitting TRBD1. The TCR sequence derives from a human donor in good health (CMV status not recorded). Some clones in this sample may be carry-over from other donors' samples. The CDR3 DNA reads TGTGCCAGCCTGGGAGAGACAGGGGGCAACACCGGGGAGCTGTTTTTT. Its translation: CASLGETGGNTGELFF. The entire variable domain, with the rest obtained from reference TRBV7-9 and TRBJ2-2, is as follows: DTGVSQNPRHKITKRGQNVTFRCDPISEHNRLYWYRQTLGQGPEFLTYFQNEAQLEKSRLLSDRFSAERPKGSFSTLEIQRTEQGDSAMYLCASLGETGGNTGELFFGEGSRLTVL.